These 22 T cell receptor beta chains originate from one sample sequenced in a study of blood T cells in healthy people across ages. Combining a sample-barcoded 5' primer with a J-beta primer mix, a second PCR ran for 7 to 11 cycles. TCRdb itself ran the 5' RACE reads through MiXCR, one entry per CDR3 protein. The data hold about 840,000 distinct CDR3 sequences, with roughly 29% observed a single time. These data are also associated with another study on T cells of mothers and their children.

The sample was blood. The source is a woman aged 40-49 years in good health.

A word on this clonotype: A junction boundary mismatches the germline segment, possibly from a read error. V is TRBV14 and J is TRBJ1-5; possible D gene TRBD1, 6 bases. CDR3 length equals 17 residues. Germline assignment: CDR1 SGHDN and CDR2 FVKESK. CDR3 sequence (DNA): TGTGCTAGCAGCCAGGAACACAGGGTTCATAGCAATCAGCCCCAGCATTTT. Protein: CASSQEHRVHSNQPQHF.

This clonotype has ten or more counts. The V and J genes are TRBV7-2 and TRBJ2-5; 9 nucleotides match TRBD1. CDR1 and CDR2 from the germline V gene are SGHTA and FQGNSA. CDR3 length: 15 residues. J gave up 5 bases and V 5 bases, and 9 bases lay outside the gene matches. CDR3 loop: CASSEDRGFKETQYF. The CDR3 DNA reads TGTGCCAGCAGCGAGGACAGGGGTTTTAAGGAGACCCAGTACTTC.

This clonotype was counted between two and nine times. The chain joins TRBV20-1 to TRBJ2-7; TRBD2 aligns across 7 bases. The J call may be in error: the DNA end matches TRBJ2-5 better. Germline V gives CDR1 DFQATT, CDR2 SNEGSKA (reference sequence). CDR3 size: 13 residues. CDR3 nucleotide sequence: TGCAGTGCTAGGGGGAGGGATTACGAGACCCAGTACTTC. Translated, it gives CSARGRDYETQYF.

The chain is built from TRBV5-6 and TRBJ2-5; D unresolved. The CDR3 loop spans 15 amino acids. V dropped 1 base and J dropped 5 bases, with 15 bases sitting between them. Per germline, CDR1 SGHDT and CDR2 YYEEEE. Here the CDR3 DNA reads TGTGCCAGCAGCTTGAAATTCGATGTTTTGGAGACCCAGTACTTC. It yields the protein CASSLKFDVLETQYF.

The V call is TRBV28, the J call TRBJ1-2; the D is unclear. Germline V CDR1 and CDR2: MDHEN, SYDVKM. The length of the CDR3 is 13 residues. The CDR3 region has the DNA TGTGTCCCCCCCAGTTTTACCAACTATGGCTACACCTTC. Protein product: CVPPSFTNYGYTF.

This clonotype was counted between two and nine times. The gene calls are TRBV29-1 and TRBJ1-1, with TRBD1 matching 9 bases. The CDR3 is 13 amino acids. Per germline, CDR1 SQVTM and CDR2 ANQGSEA. J lost 3 bases, V lost 6 bases, and 5 bases had no gene match. CDR3 amino acids: CSVSGTGYTEAFF. The CDR3 coding sequence is TGCAGCGTCTCCGGGACAGGGTACACTGAAGCTTTCTTT.

The V and J genes are TRBV4-3 and TRBJ2-5, with D unresolved. V was pared by 0 bases and J by 9 bases, with 17 bases between. Germline V gene data show CDR1 as LGHNA and CDR2 as YSLEER. The CDR3 spans 15 residues. CDR3 coding DNA: TGCGCCAGCAGCCAAGATAACTTGGCAAGGCAGCCCCAGTACTTC. It yields the protein CASSQDNLARQPQYF.

This clonotype was found many times. The chain recombines TRBV5-3 with TRBJ2-1; D unresolved. TRBV5-3 is identified as an open reading frame with a role that is uncertain. The CDR3 totals 14 residues. The germline V and J ends were trimmed by 5 bases and 4 bases, with 13 bases remaining between them. The CDR3 DNA is TGTGCCAGAAGTCCGTGGGAAGGATACAATGAGCAGTTCTTC. Its protein product is CARSPWEGYNEQFF.

The gene calls are TRBV29-1 and TRBJ1-2; TRBD1 aligns across 7 bases. V dropped 7 bases and J dropped 8; count of bases not matched to a gene: 10. The CDR3 loop spans 12 amino acids. CDR1 is SQVTM and CDR2 is ANQGSEA in the germline V gene. The CDR3 nucleotides read TGCAGCGAGTCGACAGGGTCGGGAGGCTACACCTTC. It encodes CSESTGSGGYTF.

Of note for this clonotype: A much larger clone lies one base from this, so it may be a read error. The V and J genes are TRBV14 and TRBJ1-2; D ambiguous. The germline V gene encodes CDR1 SGHDN and CDR2 FVKESK. The CDR3 loop spans 15 amino acids. In DNA form, the CDR3 reads TGTGCCAGCAGCGAAGAACCGGGATCTCTCTATGGCTACACCTTC. Translated, it gives CASSEEPGSLYGYTF.

The genes are TRBV7-2 and TRBJ1-6; the D gene is possibly TRBD1 (6 bases). Trimming removed 5 bases from V and 10 bases from J, with 15 bases in between. This CDR3 comprises 14 residues. Looked up from germline, CDR1 is SGHTA and CDR2 is FQGNSA. CDR3 amino acids: CASSRGGGRSPLHF. The CDR3 coding sequence is TGTGCCAGCAGCCGAGGCGGGGGCAGATCACCCCTCCACTTT. Complete variable domain (other parts from reference TRBV7-2 and TRBJ1-6): GAGVSQSPSNKVTEKGKDVELRCDPISGHTALYWYRQSLGQGLEFLIYFQGNSAPDKSGLPSDRFSAERTGGSVSTLTIQRTQQEDSAVYLCASSRGGGRSPLHFGNGTRLTVT.

This clonotype has a handful of counts. This rearrangement joins TRBV4-3 to TRBJ1-1; tentative D call: TRBD1 (5 bases). V was clipped by 0 bases and J by 1 base, with 12 bases between them. Germline V gene data show CDR1 as LGHNA and CDR2 as YSLEER. CDR3 length: 16 amino acids. Here the CDR3 DNA reads TGCGCCAGCAGCCAAGATAAGGGGAGGGGGAACACTGAAGCTTTCTTT. Its protein product is CASSQDKGRGNTEAFF.

This chain uses TRBV18 with TRBJ2-1, with 9 nucleotides matching TRBD2. Per the germline V gene, CDR1 is KGHSH and CDR2 is LQKENI. J gave up 9 bases and V 1 base, and 7 bases lay outside the gene matches. The length of the CDR3 is 15 residues. CDR3: CASSPRLAGIGEQFF. The CDR3 DNA is TGTGCCAGCTCACCACGGCTAGCGGGGATCGGTGAGCAGTTCTTC. The variable domain in full, with the rest retrieved from reference TRBV18 and TRBJ2-1, is NAGVMQNPRHLVRRRGQEARLRCSPMKGHSHVYWYRQLPEEGLKFMVYLQKENIIDESGMPKERFSAEFPKEGPSILRIQQVVRGDSAAYFCASSPRLAGIGEQFFGPGTRLTVL.

This clonotype was counted between two and nine times. The V call is TRBV14, the J call TRBJ1-1, with 10 bases identical to TRBD1. CDR1 is SGHDN, CDR2 FVKESK, per germline. The CDR3 extends over 14 amino acids. J was trimmed by 4 bases and V by 6 bases; bases with no gene match: 5. The CDR3 here is CASRSGTGATEAFF. CDR3 bases: TGTGCCAGCAGATCCGGGACAGGGGCCACTGAAGCTTTCTTT.

On this clonotype: A much bigger clone sits one base away, suggesting this may be a read error. The V and J genes are TRBV7-2 and TRBJ2-5, with TRBD1 matching 7 bases. The CDR3 sequence is 15 residues long. CDR1 and CDR2 (germline): SGHTA, FQGNSA. Losses at the gene ends were 3 bases for V and 11 bases for J; bases not matched to a gene: 15. The CDR3 sequence: CASSLGTVVGNEQYF. The CDR3 nucleotides read TGTGCCAGCAGCTTGGGGACAGTTGTGGGAAATGAGCAGTACTTC.

As regards this clonotype: A read error may produce the germline difference seen at one junction end. J is TRBJ1-2 and V is TRBV7-7; weak D call: TRBD1 (6 bases). The CDR3 runs to 18 residues. The V gene's germline CDR1 is SSHAT and CDR2 FNYEAQ (reference sequence). The CDR3 nucleotides are TGTGCTAGCAGCCCCCCTCACGGGTCAGCGGGACAAAACTATGGCTACACCTTC. It translates to CASSPPHGSAGQNYGYTF.

This clonotype has just a few counts. In DNA form, the CDR3 reads TGTGCCAGCAGGTCAACAGGGGCCAGCAATCAGCCCCAGCATTTT. Its translation is CASRSTGASNQPQHF. The J gene is TRBJ1-5, the V gene TRBV12-3 or TRBV12-4, with TRBD1 matching 7 bases. CDR3 size: 15 residues. J was trimmed by 1 base and V by 6 bases; bases with no gene match: 6.

As to this clonotype: A much bigger clone sits one base away, suggesting this may be a read error. V usage is TRBV11-2 and J usage is TRBJ2-7; D is possibly TRBD1 (6 bases). The CDR3 length is 18 residues. Germline V gene data show CDR1 as SGHAT and CDR2 as FQNNGV. Trimming shortened V by 4 bases and J by 7 bases, and 29 bases separated the two germline ends. CDR3 DNA: TGTGCCAGCAGCTCAAATCTCACAGGGCTAGCCCCCTACAATGAGCAGTACTTC. Translated, it gives CASSSNLTGLAPYNEQYF.

To note about this clonotype: The junction and the germline gene differ at one end; a read error may be behind it. The chain joins TRBV2 to TRBJ2-3; D might be TRBD2 (6 bases). This CDR3 comprises 15 residues. The V gene's germline CDR1 is SNHLY and CDR2 FYNNEI. The CDR3 DNA follows: TGTGCCGGCAGCCAACCCAGGACGAGCGGGGATACGCAGTATTTT. This codes for CAGSQPRTSGDTQYF.

This clonotype has ten or more counts. The chain employs TRBV4-3 and TRBJ2-7; a possible D gene is TRBD2 (5 bases). Germline V gene lookup returns CDR1 LGHNA and CDR2 YSLEER. The CDR3 loop spans 14 amino acids. The V end lost 1 base, the J end lost 2 bases, and 9 bases lay between the germline ends. DNA for the CDR3: TGCGCCAGCAGCCAAGTCGGGGTACCCTACGAGCAGTACTTC. It yields the protein CASSQVGVPYEQYF.

This clonotype was counted only a few times. This chain joins TRBV28 and TRBJ1-3; D unresolved. Between the trimmed V and J ends, which lost 5 bases and 4 bases, there was a span of 12 bases. This CDR3 is built from 14 residues. The germline V gene encodes CDR1 MDHEN and CDR2 SYDVKM. The CDR3 DNA reads TGTGCCAGCAGTCCCTTTATCCTCGGAAACACCATATATTTT. It translates to CASSPFILGNTIYF.

This clonotype was observed a few times. The chain joins TRBV24-1 to TRBJ1-2, with 11 nucleotides matching TRBD1. The CDR3 runs to 18 residues. V was pared by 5 bases and J by 3 bases, with 13 bases of the junction left unmatched. Germline V gene sequence: CDR1 KGHDR, CDR2 SFDVKD. The chain's CDR3 is CATSGPGTGGLRDYGYTF. The CDR3 DNA reads as TGTGCCACCAGTGGCCCCGGGACAGGGGGTTTGAGGGACTATGGCTACACCTTC.